This T cell receptor (beta chain) is drawn from a study of human T cells and chemical hapten exposure. The time point denotes: pre-sensitization, week 0. Regarding treatment: therapeutic diphenylcyclopropenone sensitization with weekly scalp DPC. Individual cDNA molecules had unique molecular identifiers attached to them by the library. Original analysis: Individual samples carried between about 23,224 and 700,000 TCRs, with more than 85,000 as the median. MiXCR, run by TCRdb on the RACE reads, gives a single entry per CDR3 protein. The V and J calls reflect TCRdb's pipeline rather than the authors' work. The sample shows more than 300,000 distinct CDR3 sequences, over 5% of them seen only once. Germline V lookup: CDR1 SGHRS, CDR2 YFSETQ. The V and J ends lost 2 bases and 0 bases respectively, with 11 bases between them. The CDR3 is 16 amino acids.

V usage is TRBV5-1 and J usage is TRBJ2-2; D not certain. Sequences were derived from whole blood, sampled in connection with sensitization to the hapten diphenylcyclopropenone (DPC). The TCR was taken from a woman in her late teens or twenties with alopecia areata. Some clones in this sample may be carry-over from other donors' samples. The CDR3 region is CASSFYGLTNTGELFF. The DNA for the CDR3 is TGCGCCAGCAGCTTTTATGGCCTTACGAACACCGGGGAGCTGTTTTTT.